Following are 6 T cell receptor beta chains from one sample sequenced in a study of OX40 agonist ivuxolimab in advanced cancers. The data were produced by immunoSEQ multiplex PCR, yet TCRdb's version contains in-frame clones alone and is incomplete. The data show about 59,000 clones, approximately 92% seen once. This sample comprised CD4+ or CD8+ T cells sorted from blood, obtained in a trial of the OX40 agonist ivuxolimab. Source of these receptors: an adult with an advanced solid tumor such as melanoma, head and neck, liver or kidney cancer.

This clone was picked up one time. The CDR3 reads CASSLAAGRNNEQFF. The DNA of the CDR3 is TGTGCCAGCAGTCTAGCAGCGGGGAGGAACAATGAGCAGTTCTTC. The rearrangement uses TRBV28 and TRBJ2-1, with TRBD2 matching over 7 bases. Germline CDR1 MDHEN, CDR2 SYDVKM. This CDR3 comprises 15 residues. V lost 5 bases and J lost 5; bases outside the gene matches: 9.

The chain recombines TRBV28 with TRBJ2-7; D is undetermined. Per the germline V gene, CDR1 is MDHEN and CDR2 is SYDVKM. The CDR3 loop spans 11 amino acids. V was shortened by 6 bases and J by 6 bases, with 9 bases between the two germline ends. CDR3 sequence reads: CASSYLGEQYF. CDR3 sequence (DNA): TGTGCCAGCAGCTACCTGGGCGAGCAGTACTTC.

This clone is a singleton in its sample. This chain joins TRBV30 and TRBJ2-3, with D possibly matching TRBD2 (7 bases). Germline lookup yields CDR1 GTSNPN and CDR2 SVGIG (reference sequence). Between the trimmed V and J ends, which lost 1 base and 6 bases, there was a span of 17 bases. This CDR3 region has 15 residues. CDR3 region: CAWSAISGGGDTQYF. In nucleotides, the CDR3 is TGTGCCTGGAGTGCCATTTCGGGGGGCGGGGATACGCAGTATTTT.

The gene calls are TRBV12-5 and TRBJ2-7; weak D call: TRBD2 (6 bases). Germline V gene sequence: CDR1 LGHNT, CDR2 FRNRAP. V lost 6 bases and J 3 bases, leaving 9 bases between the germline ends. The CDR3 sequence is 12 residues long. The CDR3 here is CASGWGDYEQYV. CDR3 sequence (DNA): TGTGCTAGTGGCTGGGGGGACTACGAGCAGTACGTC.

The CDR3 coding sequence is TGTGCCAGCAGACATCGTAAAGGGGTTTCGGCAGATACGCAGTATTTT. As protein: CASRHRKGVSADTQYF. The genes are TRBV28 and TRBJ2-3, with D maybe TRBD1 (5 bases). Germline values: CDR1 MDHEN, CDR2 SYDVKM. CDR3 length: 16 amino acids. V lost 6 bases, J lost 4 bases, and 20 bases lay in between. Using reference TRBV28 and TRBJ2-3 for the parts outside the CDR3, the full variable domain is DVKVTQSSRYLVKRTGEKVFLECVQDMDHENMFWYRQDPGLGLRLIYFSYDVKMKEKGDIPEGYSVSREKKERFSLILESASTNQTSMYLCASRHRKGVSADTQYFGPGTRLTVL.

V gene TRBV19 combines with J gene TRBJ1-2; perhaps TRBD1 as D (5 bases). V was trimmed by 8 bases and J by 4 bases, leaving 11 bases between them. CDR3 length equals 12 residues. CDR1 and CDR2 from the germline V gene are LNHDA and SQIVND (reference sequence). The CDR3 DNA sequence: TGTGCCAGTGCAGGGATGGCCTATGGCTACACCTTC. This gives the protein CASAGMAYGYTF.